Below are 20 T cell receptor beta chains sequenced from a single sample in a study of blood T cells in healthy people across ages. With a J-beta primer mix and a sample-barcoded 5' primer, a second PCR ran 7 to 11 cycles. TCRdb re-called the 5' RACE reads through MiXCR, storing one row per CDR3 protein. The sample has under 1,000,000 distinct CDR3 sequences, about 36% seen once. What was sequenced was blood. The receptor source for this set is a man between 18 and 35 years old in good health.

This clonotype turned up a few times. The rearrangement uses TRBV20-1 and TRBJ2-3, with D perhaps being TRBD1 or TRBD2 (5 bases each). Germline-derived CDR1 and CDR2 are DFQATT and SNEGSKA (reference sequence). V lost 0 bases and J 4 bases, leaving 20 bases between the germline ends. The CDR3 sequence is 17 residues long. CDR3 residues: CSARDRFGRVGADTQYF. The CDR3 DNA reads TGCAGTGCTAGAGATCGTTTCGGCAGGGTGGGGGCAGATACGCAGTATTTT.

The genes are TRBV7-2 and TRBJ1-1; no reliable D call. Trimming removed 1 base from V and 0 bases from J, with 9 bases in between. Germline CDR1 reads SGHTA; CDR2 reads FQGNSA. The CDR3 length is 15 residues. The CDR3 region is CASSLVGQLNTEAFF. The CDR3 DNA reads as TGTGCCAGCAGCTTAGTCGGGCAGCTGAACACTGAAGCTTTCTTT.

This clonotype was seen many times. This sequence joins TRBV6-6 and TRBJ2-5, with 9 bases that match TRBD1. Germline CDR1 is MNHNY and CDR2 is SVGAGI (reference sequence). J gave up 2 bases and V 5 bases, and 6 bases lay outside the gene matches. The CDR3 covers 15 residues. The CDR3 bases are TGTGCCAGCAGTCTGGAACAGGGGGCACAAGAGACCCAGTACTTC. Translating it yields CASSLEQGAQETQYF.

This clonotype was seen repeatedly, ten times or more. The chain combines TRBV12-3 or TRBV12-4 with TRBJ1-2; maybe TRBD1 (5 bases). Trimming pared 5 bases from V and 8 bases from J, leaving 18 bases between. This CDR3 has 14 residues. The CDR3 sequence: CASSVGRSLGGYTF. CDR3 bases: TGTGCCAGCAGTGTGGGACGGTCCCTTGGGGGCTACACCTTC.

As concerns this clonotype: A much larger clone differs from this one at a single base, so this may be a read error. The chain links TRBV20-1 to TRBJ2-5; 13 positions match TRBD2. The CDR3 length is 13 residues. V shed 6 bases, J shed 11 bases, and the junction held 9 bases outside the gene matches. Germline V gene lookup returns CDR1 DFQATT and CDR2 SNEGSKA (reference sequence). CDR3 coding DNA: TGCAGTGCCCTGACTAGCGGGGGGCCTGAGCAGTACTTC. It yields the protein CSALTSGGPEQYF.

The rearrangement links TRBV2 to TRBJ1-2; tentative D call: TRBD1 (6 bases). Germline CDR1 SNHLY, CDR2 FYNNEI. The germline V and J ends were trimmed by 7 bases and 4 bases, with 16 bases remaining between them. The CDR3 loop spans 14 amino acids. For the CDR3, the DNA is TGTGCCAGCAATACAGGGTTCAGTGGCTATGGCTACACCTTC. Translation gives CASNTGFSGYGYTF.

This clonotype was counted a few times. The chain combines TRBV5-1 with TRBJ1-1; 8 nucleotides agree with TRBD1. Germline V gene lookup returns CDR1 SGHRS and CDR2 YFSETQ. The junction had 7 bases not matched to a gene; V was cut back by 3 bases and J by 3 bases. This CDR3 has 15 residues. CDR3 region: CASSSRGQGYTEAFF. The DNA for the CDR3 is TGCGCCAGCAGCTCCCGCGGACAGGGCTACACTGAAGCTTTCTTT.

This clonotype was picked up a small number of times. The CDR3 nucleotides read TGCAGTGCTAGTTCCGCACCGTTGAACACTGAAGCTTTCTTT. As protein: CSASSAPLNTEAFF. The rearrangement uses TRBV20-1 and TRBJ1-1; no clear D. The length of the CDR3 is 14 residues. V was pared by 3 bases and J by 0 bases, with 11 bases between. Germline lookup yields CDR1 DFQATT and CDR2 SNEGSKA (reference sequence).

The V call is TRBV14, the J call TRBJ2-4; possibly TRBD1 for D (5 bases). The ends were cut back, 1 base at V and 1 base at J, with 14 bases in the middle. The CDR3 has 17 amino acids. Germline V gene sequence: CDR1 SGHDN, CDR2 FVKESK. CDR3 sequence reads: CASSQAPSTAAKNIQYF. The CDR3 DNA reads TGTGCCAGCAGCCAAGCCCCGTCGACAGCCGCCAAAAACATTCAGTACTTC.

This clonotype has at least ten counts. The chain carries TRBV6-2 or TRBV6-3 and TRBJ2-7; either TRBD1 or TRBD2 may fit D (5 bases each). This CDR3 spans 14 amino acids. Germline V gene sequence: CDR1 MNHEY, CDR2 SVGEGT. V lost 7 bases and J 3 bases, leaving 16 bases between the germline ends. The CDR3 loop is CASIKTEGRYEQYF. The DNA for the CDR3 is TGTGCCAGCATAAAGACAGAGGGACGCTACGAGCAGTACTTC.

This clonotype has just a few counts. The rearrangement uses TRBV12-3 or TRBV12-4 and TRBJ1-1; no clear D gene. Between the trimmed V and J ends, which lost 4 bases and 11 bases, there was a span of 11 bases. The CDR3 has 11 residues. CDR3 in amino acids: CASSSAGRAFF. CDR3 nucleotides: TGTGCCAGCAGTTCGGCAGGCCGGGCTTTCTTT.

The gene calls are TRBV2 and TRBJ2-1; D might be TRBD2 (5 bases). The CDR3 totals 14 residues. Germline V gene sequence: CDR1 SNHLY, CDR2 FYNNEI. Deletions cut 7 bases from V and 3 bases from J, with 13 bases between. In DNA, the CDR3 is TGTGCCAGCACCTTAAGGACTTACTACAATGAGCAGTTCTTC. As protein: CASTLRTYYNEQFF. Together with reference TRBV2 and TRBJ2-1, the CDR3 gives the full variable domain: EPEVTQTPSHQVTQMGQEVILRCVPISNHLYFYWYRQILGQKVEFLVSFYNNEISEKSEIFDDQFSVERPDGSNFTLKIRSTKLEDSAMYFCASTLRTYYNEQFFGPGTRLTVL.

About this clonotype itself: A much more abundant neighbour one base away suggests this may be a read error. The chain is built from TRBV5-1 and TRBJ2-3, with a tentative D call TRBD1 (5 bases). The germline gives CDR1 SGHRS, CDR2 YFSETQ. The CDR3 is made up of 14 amino acids. CDR3 DNA: TGCGCCAGCAGCTTAGACAGATTCACAAATACGCAGTATTTT. Its protein is CASSLDRFTNTQYF.

The chain couples TRBV10-3 to TRBJ2-2, with 9 bases that match TRBD1. V was pared by 7 bases and J by 0 bases, with 9 bases of the junction left unmatched. Germline-derived CDR1 and CDR2 are ENHRY and SYGVKD. This CDR3 has 17 amino acids. CDR3 in DNA: TGTGCCATCACCATTGGGACAGGGCCAGCGAACACCGGGGAGCTGTTTTTT. This gives the protein CAITIGTGPANTGELFF.

This clonotype has a handful of counts. The chain links TRBV7-2 to TRBJ1-5; TRBD1 is a possible D gene (6 bases). V was shortened by 4 bases and J by 0 bases, with 10 bases between the two germline ends. CDR3 length: 15 amino acids. CDR1 is SGHTA, CDR2 FQGNSA, per germline. CDR3 residues: CASSSGVSSNQPQHF. CDR3 DNA sequence: TGTGCCAGCAGCTCAGGGGTCTCTAGCAATCAGCCCCAGCATTTT.

This clonotype was recorded a few times. The chain has TRBV29-1 and TRBJ1-1; tentatively, D is TRBD1 (5 bases). Trimming took off 8 bases at V and 1 base at J, with 11 bases between the two ends. Germline lookup yields CDR1 SQVTM and CDR2 ANQGSEA. The CDR3 runs 12 residues. The chain's CDR3 is CSPGEPNTEAFF. CDR3 DNA sequence: TGCAGCCCGGGGGAGCCGAACACTGAAGCTTTCTTT.

As for this clonotype: A much larger clonotype is one base distant, so this may be a read error. V and J are TRBV9 and TRBJ2-3; 10 bases align to TRBD2. Germline V CDR1 and CDR2: SGDLS, YYNGEE. The CDR3 length is 16 residues. After removal of 3 bases from V and 2 bases from J, the junction contained 6 bases not matched to a gene. The CDR3 is CASSELAGLPTDTQYF. The CDR3 nucleotides read TGTGCCAGCAGCGAACTAGCGGGACTTCCCACAGATACGCAGTATTTT.

The J gene is TRBJ2-2, the V gene TRBV2, with D tentatively TRBD1 (6 bases). V shed 2 bases and J shed 3 bases, with 10 bases lying between them. The CDR3 spans 15 residues. The germline gives CDR1 SNHLY, CDR2 FYNNEI. CDR3 region: CASSELGQHTGELFF. For the CDR3, the DNA is TGTGCCAGCAGTGAATTGGGACAACACACCGGGGAGCTGTTTTTT.

The chain carries TRBV7-6 and TRBJ2-1, with D tentatively TRBD1 (6 bases). CDR3 length: 14 amino acids. The ends were cut back, 5 bases at V and 8 bases at J, with 16 bases in the middle. Germline CDR1 is SGHVS and CDR2 is FNYEAQ. The CDR3 sequence is CASSPTGSFYEQFF. Written as DNA, the CDR3 is TGTGCCAGCAGCCCTACAGGGTCTTTCTATGAGCAGTTCTTC.

The CDR3 region is CSAPIPGQPYEQYF. The CDR3 DNA reads TGCAGTGCACCCATCCCGGGACAGCCCTACGAGCAGTACTTC. The rearrangement joins TRBV20-1 to TRBJ2-7; 7 bases are shared with TRBD1. Germline values: CDR1 DFQATT, CDR2 SNEGSKA (reference sequence). V was clipped by 6 bases and J by 2 bases; unmatched bases: 10. The CDR3 spans 14 residues.